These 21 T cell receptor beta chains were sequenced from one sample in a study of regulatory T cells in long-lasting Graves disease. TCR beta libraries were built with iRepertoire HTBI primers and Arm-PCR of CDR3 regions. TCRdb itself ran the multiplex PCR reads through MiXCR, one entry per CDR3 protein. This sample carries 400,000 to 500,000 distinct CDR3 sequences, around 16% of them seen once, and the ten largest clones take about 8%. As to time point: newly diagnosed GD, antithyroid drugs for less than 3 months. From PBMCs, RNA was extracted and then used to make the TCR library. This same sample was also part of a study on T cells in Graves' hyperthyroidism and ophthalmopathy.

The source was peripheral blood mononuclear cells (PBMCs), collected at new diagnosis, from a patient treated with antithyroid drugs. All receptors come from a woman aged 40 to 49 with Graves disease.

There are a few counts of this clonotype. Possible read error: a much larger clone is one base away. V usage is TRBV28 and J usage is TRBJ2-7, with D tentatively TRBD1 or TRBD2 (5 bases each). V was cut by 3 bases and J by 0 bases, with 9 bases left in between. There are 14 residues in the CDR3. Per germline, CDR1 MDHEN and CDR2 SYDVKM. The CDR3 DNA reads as TGTGCCAGCAGTTTGGAGAGGGGCTCCTACGAGCAGTACTTC. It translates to CASSLERGSYEQYF.

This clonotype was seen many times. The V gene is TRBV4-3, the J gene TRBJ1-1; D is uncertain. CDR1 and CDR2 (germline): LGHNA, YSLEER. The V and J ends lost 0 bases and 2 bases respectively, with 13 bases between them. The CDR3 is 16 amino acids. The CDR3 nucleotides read TGCGCCAGCAGCCAAGATTGGGTAGACCTTAACACTGAAGCTTTCTTT. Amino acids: CASSQDWVDLNTEAFF.

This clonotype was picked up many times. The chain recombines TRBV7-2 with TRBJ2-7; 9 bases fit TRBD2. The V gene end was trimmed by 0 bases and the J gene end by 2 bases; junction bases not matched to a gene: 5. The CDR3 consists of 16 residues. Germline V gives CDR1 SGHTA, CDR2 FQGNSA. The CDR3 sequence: CASSLARPSGAYEQYF. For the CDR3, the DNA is TGTGCCAGCAGCTTAGCGCGGCCTAGCGGGGCCTACGAGCAGTACTTC.

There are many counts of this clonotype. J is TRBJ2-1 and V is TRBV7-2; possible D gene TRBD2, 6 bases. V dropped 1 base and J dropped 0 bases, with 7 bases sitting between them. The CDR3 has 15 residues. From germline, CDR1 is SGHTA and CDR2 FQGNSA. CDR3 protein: CASSLGTTSYNEQFF. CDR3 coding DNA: TGTGCCAGCAGCTTAGGGACTACCTCCTACAATGAGCAGTTCTTC.

The CDR3 coding sequence is TGCAGCGTTGGGGGGGGGCGCTCTAACTATGGCTACACCTTC. This translates into CSVGGGRSNYGYTF. This chain connects TRBV29-1 to TRBJ1-2, with D possibly matching TRBD1 (6 bases). The CDR3 covers 14 residues. Germline CDR1 SQVTM, CDR2 ANQGSEA. V gave up 4 bases and J gave up 0 bases, with 12 bases separating them.

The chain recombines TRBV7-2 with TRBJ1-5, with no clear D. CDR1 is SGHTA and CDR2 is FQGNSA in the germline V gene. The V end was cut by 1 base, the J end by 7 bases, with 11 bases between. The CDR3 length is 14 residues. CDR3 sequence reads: CASSLGGMGQPQHF. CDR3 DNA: TGTGCCAGCAGCTTAGGTGGTATGGGGCAGCCCCAGCATTTT.

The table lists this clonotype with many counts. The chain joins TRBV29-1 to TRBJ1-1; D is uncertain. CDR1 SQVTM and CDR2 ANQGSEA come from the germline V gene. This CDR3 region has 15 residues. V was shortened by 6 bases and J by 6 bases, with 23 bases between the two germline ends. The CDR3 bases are TGCAGCGTCCGGACCCGGTTAGTTAAGACGGCTGAAGCTTTCTTT. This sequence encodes CSVRTRLVKTAEAFF.

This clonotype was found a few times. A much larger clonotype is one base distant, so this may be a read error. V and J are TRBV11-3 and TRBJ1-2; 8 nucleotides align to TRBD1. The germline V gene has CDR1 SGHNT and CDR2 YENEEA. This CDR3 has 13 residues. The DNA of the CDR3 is TGTGCCAGCAGCCCGACAGGGGACTATAGCTACACCTTC. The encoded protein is CASSPTGDYSYTF.

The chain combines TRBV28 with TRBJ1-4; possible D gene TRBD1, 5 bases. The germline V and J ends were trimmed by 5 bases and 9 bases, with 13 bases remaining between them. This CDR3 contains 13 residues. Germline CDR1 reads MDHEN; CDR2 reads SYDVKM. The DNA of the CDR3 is TGTGCCAGCAGTAAACAGGCCGAGAAAAAACTGTTTTTT. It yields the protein CASSKQAEKKLFF.

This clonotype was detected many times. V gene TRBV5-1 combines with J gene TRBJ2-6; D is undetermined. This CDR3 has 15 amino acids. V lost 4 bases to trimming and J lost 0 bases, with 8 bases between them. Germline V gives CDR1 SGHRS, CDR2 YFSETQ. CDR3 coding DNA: TGCGCCAGCAGCGCCGGAAGCTCTGGGGCCAACGTCCTGACTTTC. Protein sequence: CASSAGSSGANVLTF.

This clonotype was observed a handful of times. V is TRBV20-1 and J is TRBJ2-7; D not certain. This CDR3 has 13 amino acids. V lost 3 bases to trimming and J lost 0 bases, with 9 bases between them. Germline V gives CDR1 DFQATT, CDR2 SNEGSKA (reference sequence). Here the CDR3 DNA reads TGCAGTGCTAGGGCCCTGAGCTCCTACGAGCAGTACTTC. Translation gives CSARALSSYEQYF.

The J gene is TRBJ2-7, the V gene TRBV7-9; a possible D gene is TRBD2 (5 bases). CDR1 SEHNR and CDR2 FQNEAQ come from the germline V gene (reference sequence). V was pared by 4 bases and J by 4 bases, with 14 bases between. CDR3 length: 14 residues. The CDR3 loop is CASSYSSAGYEQYF. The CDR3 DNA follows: TGTGCCAGCAGCTACTCGTCGGCGGGTTACGAGCAGTACTTC.

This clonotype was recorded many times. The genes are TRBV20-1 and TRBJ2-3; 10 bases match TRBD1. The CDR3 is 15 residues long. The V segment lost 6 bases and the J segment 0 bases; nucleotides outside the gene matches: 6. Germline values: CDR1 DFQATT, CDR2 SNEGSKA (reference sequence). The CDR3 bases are TGCAGTGCGACAGGGGGCTACTTAAGCACAGATACGCAGTATTTT. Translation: CSATGGYLSTDTQYF.

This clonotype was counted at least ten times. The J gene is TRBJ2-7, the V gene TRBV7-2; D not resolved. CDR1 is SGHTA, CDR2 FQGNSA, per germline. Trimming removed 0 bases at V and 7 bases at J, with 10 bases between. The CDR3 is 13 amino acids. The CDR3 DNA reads TGTGCCAGCAGCTTAGCCCCCGAGTGGGAGCAGTACTTC. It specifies CASSLAPEWEQYF.

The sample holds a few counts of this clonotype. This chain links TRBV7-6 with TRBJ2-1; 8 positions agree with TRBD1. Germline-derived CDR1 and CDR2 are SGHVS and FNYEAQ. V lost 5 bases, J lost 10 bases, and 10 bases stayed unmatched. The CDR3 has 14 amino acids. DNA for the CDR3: TGTGCCAGCAGCCCAGGGGCAGGGGGCTGGGAGCAGTTCTTC. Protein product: CASSPGAGGWEQFF.

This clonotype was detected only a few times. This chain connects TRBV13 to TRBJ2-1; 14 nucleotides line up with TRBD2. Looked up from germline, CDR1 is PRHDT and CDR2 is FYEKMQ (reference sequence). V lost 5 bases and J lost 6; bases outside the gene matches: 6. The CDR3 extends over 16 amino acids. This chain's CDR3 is CASSPQGLAGVNEQFF. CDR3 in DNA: TGTGCCAGCAGCCCCCAGGGACTAGCGGGAGTCAATGAGCAGTTCTTC.

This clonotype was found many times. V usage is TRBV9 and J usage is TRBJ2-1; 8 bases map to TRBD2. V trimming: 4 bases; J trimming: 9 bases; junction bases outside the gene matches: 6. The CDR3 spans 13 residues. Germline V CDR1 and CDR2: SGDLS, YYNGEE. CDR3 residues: CASSPAGAAEQFF. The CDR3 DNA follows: TGTGCCAGCAGCCCAGCGGGAGCTGCTGAGCAGTTCTTC.

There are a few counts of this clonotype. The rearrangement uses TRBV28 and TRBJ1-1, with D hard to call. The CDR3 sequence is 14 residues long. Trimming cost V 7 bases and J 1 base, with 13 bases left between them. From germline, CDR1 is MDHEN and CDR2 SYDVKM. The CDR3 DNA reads TGTGCCAGCACCGTGCCCTTACAGAACACTGAAGCTTTCTTT. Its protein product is CASTVPLQNTEAFF. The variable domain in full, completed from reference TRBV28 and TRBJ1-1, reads DVKVTQSSRYLVKRTGEKVFLECVQDMDHENMFWYRQDPGLGLRLIYFSYDVKMKEKGDIPEGYSVSREKKERFSLILESASTNQTSMYLCASTVPLQNTEAFFGQGTRLTVV.

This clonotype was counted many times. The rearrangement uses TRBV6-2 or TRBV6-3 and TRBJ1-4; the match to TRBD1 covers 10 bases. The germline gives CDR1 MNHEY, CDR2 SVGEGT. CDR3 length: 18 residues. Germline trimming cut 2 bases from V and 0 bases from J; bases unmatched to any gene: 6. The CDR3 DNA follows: TGTGCCAGCAGTTACGAGGGGACAGGGGCCCCAACTAATGAAAAACTGTTTTTT. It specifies CASSYEGTGAPTNEKLFF.

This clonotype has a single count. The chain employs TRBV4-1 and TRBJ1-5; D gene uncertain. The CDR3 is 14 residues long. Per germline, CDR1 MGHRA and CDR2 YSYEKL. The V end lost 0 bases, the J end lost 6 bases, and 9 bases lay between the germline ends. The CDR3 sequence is CASSQEVHLQPQHF. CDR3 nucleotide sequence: TGCGCCAGCAGCCAAGAAGTACACCTTCAGCCCCAGCATTTT.

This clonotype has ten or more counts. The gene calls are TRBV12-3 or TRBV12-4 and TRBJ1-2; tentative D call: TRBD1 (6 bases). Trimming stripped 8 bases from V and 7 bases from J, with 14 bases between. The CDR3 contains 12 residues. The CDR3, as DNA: TGTGCCAGCGGGTACAGGGCCCGTGGCTACACCTTC. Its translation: CASGYRARGYTF.